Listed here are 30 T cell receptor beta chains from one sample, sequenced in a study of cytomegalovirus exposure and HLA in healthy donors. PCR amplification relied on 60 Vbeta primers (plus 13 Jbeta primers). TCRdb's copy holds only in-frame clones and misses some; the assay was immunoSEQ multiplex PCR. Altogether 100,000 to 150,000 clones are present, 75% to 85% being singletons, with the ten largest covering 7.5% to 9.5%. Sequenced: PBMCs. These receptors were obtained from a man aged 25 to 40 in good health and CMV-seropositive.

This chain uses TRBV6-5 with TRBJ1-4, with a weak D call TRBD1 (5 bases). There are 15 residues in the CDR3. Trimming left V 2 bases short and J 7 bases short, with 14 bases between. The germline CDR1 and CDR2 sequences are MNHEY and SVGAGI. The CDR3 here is CASSYARGESEKLFF. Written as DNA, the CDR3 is TGTGCCAGCAGTTACGCCCGGGGGGAAAGTGAAAAACTGTTTTTT.

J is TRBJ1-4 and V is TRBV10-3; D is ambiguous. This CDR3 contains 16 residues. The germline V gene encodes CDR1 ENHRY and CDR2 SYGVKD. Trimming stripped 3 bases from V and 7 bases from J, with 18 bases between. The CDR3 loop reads CAISDPREGGGEKLFF. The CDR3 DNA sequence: TGTGCCATCAGTGACCCCCGGGAGGGAGGCGGTGAAAAACTGTTTTTT.

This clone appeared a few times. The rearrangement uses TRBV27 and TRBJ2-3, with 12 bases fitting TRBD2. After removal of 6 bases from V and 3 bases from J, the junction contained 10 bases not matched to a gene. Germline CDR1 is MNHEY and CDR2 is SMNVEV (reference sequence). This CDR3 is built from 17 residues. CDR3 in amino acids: CASRTLPLAGGTDTQYF. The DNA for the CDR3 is TGTGCCAGCAGAACGCTACCACTAGCGGGGGGTACAGATACGCAGTATTTT.

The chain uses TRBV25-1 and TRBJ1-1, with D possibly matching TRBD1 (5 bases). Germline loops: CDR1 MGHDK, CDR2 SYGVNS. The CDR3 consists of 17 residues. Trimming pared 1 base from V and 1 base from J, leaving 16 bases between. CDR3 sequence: CASSESRDGGPNTEAFF. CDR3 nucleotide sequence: TGTGCCAGCAGTGAATCGCGGGACGGAGGACCGAACACTGAAGCTTTCTTT.

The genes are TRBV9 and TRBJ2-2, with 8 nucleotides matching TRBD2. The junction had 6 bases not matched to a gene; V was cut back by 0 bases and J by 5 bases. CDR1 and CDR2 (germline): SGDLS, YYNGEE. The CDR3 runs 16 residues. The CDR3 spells CASSVGQAGVTGELFF. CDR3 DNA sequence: TGTGCCAGCAGCGTAGGTCAAGCGGGGGTAACCGGGGAGCTGTTTTTT.

CDR3 amino acids: CSGGQETQYF. The CDR3 region has the DNA TGCAGCGGAGGGCAAGAGACCCAGTACTTC. The V and J genes are TRBV29-1 and TRBJ2-5, with D perhaps TRBD2 (5 bases). Germline V lookup: CDR1 SQVTM, CDR2 ANQGSEA. The CDR3 loop spans 10 amino acids. V was clipped by 7 bases and J by 2 bases, with 5 bases between them. The variable domain in full, with the rest retrieved from reference TRBV29-1 and TRBJ2-5, is SAVISQKPSRDICQRGTSLTIQCQVDSQVTMMFWYRQQPGQSLTLIATANQGSEATYESGFVIDKFPISRPNLTFSTLTVSNMSPEDSSIYLCSGGQETQYFGPGTRLLVL.

CDR3 nucleotide sequence: TGTGCCAGCAGCCAAGTACTGGGGGGGAACACTGAAGCTTTCTTT. Its translation: CASSQVLGGNTEAFF. This chain connects TRBV14 to TRBJ1-1; D may be TRBD1 (5 bases). With 1 base removed from V and 1 base from J, the gap between germline ends came to 10 bases. The CDR3 is 15 amino acids. Germline V lookup: CDR1 SGHDN, CDR2 FVKESK.

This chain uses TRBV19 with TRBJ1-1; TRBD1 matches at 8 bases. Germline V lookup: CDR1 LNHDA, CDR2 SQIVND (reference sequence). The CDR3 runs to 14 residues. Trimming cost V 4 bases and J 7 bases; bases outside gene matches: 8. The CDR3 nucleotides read TGTGCCAGTAGTAGCCTCACAGGGGGGGGTGAAGCTTTCTTT. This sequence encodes CASSSLTGGGEAFF.

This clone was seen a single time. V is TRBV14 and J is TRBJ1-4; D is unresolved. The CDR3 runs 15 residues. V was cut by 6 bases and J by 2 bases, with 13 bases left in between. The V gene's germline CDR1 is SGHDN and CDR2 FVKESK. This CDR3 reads CASSLQASTNEKLFF. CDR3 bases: TGTGCCAGCAGTCTCCAGGCGTCCACTAATGAAAAACTGTTTTTT.

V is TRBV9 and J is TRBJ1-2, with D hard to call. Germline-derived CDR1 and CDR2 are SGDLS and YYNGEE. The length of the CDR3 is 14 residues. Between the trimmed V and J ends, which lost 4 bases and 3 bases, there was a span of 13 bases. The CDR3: CASSTRGEHYGYTF. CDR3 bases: TGTGCCAGCAGCACCCGGGGAGAACACTATGGCTACACCTTC. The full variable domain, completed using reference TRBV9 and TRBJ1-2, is DSGVTQTPKHLITATGQRVTLRCSPRSGDLSVYWYQQSLDQGLQFLIQYYNGEERAKGNILERFSAQQFPDLHSELNLSSLELGDSALYFCASSTRGEHYGYTFGSGTRLTVV.

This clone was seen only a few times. The CDR3 DNA follows: TGCGCCAGCCAGAAGCTAGCGGGGGGGCAAGAGACCCAGTACTTC. This translates into CASQKLAGGQETQYF. The chain has TRBV5-1 and TRBJ2-5, with TRBD2 matching 12 bases. After removal of 7 bases from V and 2 bases from J, the junction contained 6 bases not matched to a gene. The CDR3 has 15 amino acids. Per germline, CDR1 SGHRS and CDR2 YFSETQ. Full variable domain (outside the CDR3, taken from reference TRBV5-1 and TRBJ2-5): KAGVTQTPRYLIKTRGQQVTLSCSPISGHRSVSWYQQTPGQGLQFLFEYFSETQRNKGNFPGRFSGRQFSNSRSEMNVSTLELGDSALYLCASQKLAGGQETQYFGPGTRLLVL.

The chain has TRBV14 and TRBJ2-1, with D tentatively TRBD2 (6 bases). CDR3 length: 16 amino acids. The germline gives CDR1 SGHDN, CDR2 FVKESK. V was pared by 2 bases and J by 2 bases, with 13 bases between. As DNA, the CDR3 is TGTGCCAGCAGCCAATGGGTCGGGGGTACCTACAATGAGCAGTTCTTC. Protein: CASSQWVGGTYNEQFF.

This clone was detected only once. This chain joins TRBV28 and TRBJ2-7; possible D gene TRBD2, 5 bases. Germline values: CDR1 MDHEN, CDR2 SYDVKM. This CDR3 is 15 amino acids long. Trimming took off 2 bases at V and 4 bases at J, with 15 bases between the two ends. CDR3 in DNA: TGTGCCAGCAGTTTAGTCCCGGACTCCACATACGAGCAGTACTTC. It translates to CASSLVPDSTYEQYF.

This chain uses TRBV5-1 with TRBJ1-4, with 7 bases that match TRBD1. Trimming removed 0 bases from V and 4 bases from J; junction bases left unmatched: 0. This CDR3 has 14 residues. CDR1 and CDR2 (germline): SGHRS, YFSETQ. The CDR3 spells CASSLGDSNEKLFF. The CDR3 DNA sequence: TGCGCCAGCAGCTTGGGGGACAGTAATGAAAAACTGTTTTTT. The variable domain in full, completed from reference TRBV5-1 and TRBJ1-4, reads KAGVTQTPRYLIKTRGQQVTLSCSPISGHRSVSWYQQTPGQGLQFLFEYFSETQRNKGNFPGRFSGRQFSNSRSEMNVSTLELGDSALYLCASSLGDSNEKLFFGSGTQLSVL.

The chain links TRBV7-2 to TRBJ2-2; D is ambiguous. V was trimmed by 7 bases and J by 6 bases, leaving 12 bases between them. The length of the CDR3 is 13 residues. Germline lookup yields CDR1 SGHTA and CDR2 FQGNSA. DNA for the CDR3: TGTGCCAGCACCGCTTGGAGACCCGGGGAGCTGTTTTTT. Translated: CASTAWRPGELFF.

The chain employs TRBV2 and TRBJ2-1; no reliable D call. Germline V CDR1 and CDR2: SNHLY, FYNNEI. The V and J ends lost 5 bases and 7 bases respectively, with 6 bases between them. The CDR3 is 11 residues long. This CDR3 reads CASSFLNEQFF. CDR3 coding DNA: TGTGCCAGCAGTTTCTTAAATGAGCAGTTCTTC.

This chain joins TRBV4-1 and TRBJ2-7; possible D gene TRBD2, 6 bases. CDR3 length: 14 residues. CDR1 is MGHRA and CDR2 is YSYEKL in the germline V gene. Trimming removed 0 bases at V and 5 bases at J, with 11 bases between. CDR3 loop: CASSQDYGGHEQYF. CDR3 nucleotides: TGCGCCAGCAGCCAAGATTACGGGGGACACGAGCAGTACTTC.

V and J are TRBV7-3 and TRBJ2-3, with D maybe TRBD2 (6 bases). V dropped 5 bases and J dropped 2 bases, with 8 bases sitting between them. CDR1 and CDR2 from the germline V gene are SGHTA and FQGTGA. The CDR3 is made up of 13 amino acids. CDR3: CASSRDFTDTQYF. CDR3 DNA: TGTGCCAGCAGCCGGGACTTCACAGATACGCAGTATTTT.

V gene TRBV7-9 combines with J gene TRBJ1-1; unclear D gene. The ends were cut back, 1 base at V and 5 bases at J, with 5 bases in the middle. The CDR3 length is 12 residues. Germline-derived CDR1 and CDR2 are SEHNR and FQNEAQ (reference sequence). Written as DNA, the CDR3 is TGTGCCAGCAGCTTAGGGCGGACTGAAGCTTTCTTT. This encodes CASSLGRTEAFF.

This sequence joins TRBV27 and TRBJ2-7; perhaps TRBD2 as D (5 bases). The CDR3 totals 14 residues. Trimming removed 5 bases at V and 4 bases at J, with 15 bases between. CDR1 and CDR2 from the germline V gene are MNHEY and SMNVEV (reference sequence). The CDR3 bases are TGTGCCAGCAGTACGTCTCGGGGTAGTTACGAGCAGTACTTC. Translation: CASSTSRGSYEQYF.

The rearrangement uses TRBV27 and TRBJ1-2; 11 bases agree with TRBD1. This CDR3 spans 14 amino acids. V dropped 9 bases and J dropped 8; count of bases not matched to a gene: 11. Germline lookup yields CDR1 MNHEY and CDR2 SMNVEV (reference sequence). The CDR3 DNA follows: TGTGCCAGTACCCCCGGGACAGGGGGGCAAGGCTACACCTTC. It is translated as CASTPGTGGQGYTF.

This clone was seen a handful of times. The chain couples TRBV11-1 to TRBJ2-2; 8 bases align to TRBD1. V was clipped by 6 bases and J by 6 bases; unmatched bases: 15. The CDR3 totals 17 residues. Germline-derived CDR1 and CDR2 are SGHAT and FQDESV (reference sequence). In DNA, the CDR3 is TGTGCCAGCAGTCCCCGGACAGGGTACAAGTCGGCCGGGGAGCTGTTTTTT. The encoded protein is CASSPRTGYKSAGELFF. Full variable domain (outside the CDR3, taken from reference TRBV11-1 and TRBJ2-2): EAEVAQSPRYKITEKSQAVAFWCDPISGHATLYWYRQILGQGPELLVQFQDESVVDDSQLPKDRFSAERLKGVDSTLKIQPAELGDSAMYLCASSPRTGYKSAGELFFGEGSRLTVL.

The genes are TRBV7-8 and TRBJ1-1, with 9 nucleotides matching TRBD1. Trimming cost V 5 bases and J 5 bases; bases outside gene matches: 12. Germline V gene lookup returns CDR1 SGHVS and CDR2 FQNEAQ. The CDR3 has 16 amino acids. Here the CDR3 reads CASSPQPGTGWTEAFF. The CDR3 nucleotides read TGTGCCAGCAGCCCCCAACCCGGGACAGGGTGGACTGAAGCTTTCTTT.

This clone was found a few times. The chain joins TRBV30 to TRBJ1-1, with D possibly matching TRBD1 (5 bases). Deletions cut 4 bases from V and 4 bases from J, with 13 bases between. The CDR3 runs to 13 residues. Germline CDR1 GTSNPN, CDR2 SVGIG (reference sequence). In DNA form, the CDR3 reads TGTGCCTGGACACCAGGGTTGAGCACTGAAGCTTTCTTT. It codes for CAWTPGLSTEAFF.

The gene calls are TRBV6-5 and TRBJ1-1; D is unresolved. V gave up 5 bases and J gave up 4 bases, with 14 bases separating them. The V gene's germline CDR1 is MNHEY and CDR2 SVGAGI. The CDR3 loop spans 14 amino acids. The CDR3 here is CASSVEGSGTEAFF. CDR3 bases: TGTGCCAGCAGTGTTGAGGGATCAGGCACTGAAGCTTTCTTT.

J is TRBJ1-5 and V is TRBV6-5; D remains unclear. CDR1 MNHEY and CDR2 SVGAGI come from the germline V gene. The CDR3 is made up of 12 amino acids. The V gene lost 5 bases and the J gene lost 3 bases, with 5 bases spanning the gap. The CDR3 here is CASSTTNQPQHF. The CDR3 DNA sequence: TGTGCCAGCAGTACAACCAATCAGCCCCAGCATTTT.

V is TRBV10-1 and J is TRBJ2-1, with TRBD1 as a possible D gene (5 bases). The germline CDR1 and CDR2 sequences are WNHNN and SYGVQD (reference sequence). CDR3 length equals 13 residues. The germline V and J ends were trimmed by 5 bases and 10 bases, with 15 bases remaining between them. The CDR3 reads CASSSPQGEEQFF. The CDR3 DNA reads TGCGCCAGCAGTTCCCCCCAGGGCGAAGAGCAGTTCTTC.

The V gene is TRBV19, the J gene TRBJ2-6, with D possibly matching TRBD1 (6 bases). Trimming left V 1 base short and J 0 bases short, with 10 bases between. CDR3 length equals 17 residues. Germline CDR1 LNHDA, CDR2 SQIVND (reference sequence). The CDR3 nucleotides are TGTGCCAGTAGTATAGGGCAGGGGCCCTCTGGGGCCAACGTCCTGACTTTC. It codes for CASSIGQGPSGANVLTF. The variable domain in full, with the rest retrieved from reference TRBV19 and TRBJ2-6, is DGGITQSPKYLFRKEGQNVTLSCEQNLNHDAMYWYRQDPGQGLRLIYYSQIVNDFQKGDIAEGYSVSREKKESFPLTVTSAQKNPTAFYLCASSIGQGPSGANVLTFGAGSRLTVL.

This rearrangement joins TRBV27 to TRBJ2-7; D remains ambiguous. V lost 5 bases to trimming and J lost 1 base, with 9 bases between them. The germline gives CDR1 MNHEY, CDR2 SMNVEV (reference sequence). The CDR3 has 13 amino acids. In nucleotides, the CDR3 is TGTGCCAGCAGTCGTGGCAATTCCTACGAGCAGTACTTC. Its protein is CASSRGNSYEQYF.

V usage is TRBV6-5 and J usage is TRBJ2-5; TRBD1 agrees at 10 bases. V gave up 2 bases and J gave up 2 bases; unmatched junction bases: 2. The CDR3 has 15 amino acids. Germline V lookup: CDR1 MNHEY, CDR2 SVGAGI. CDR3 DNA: TGTGCCAGCAGTTACGGACAGGGGGGTCAAGAGACCCAGTACTTC. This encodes CASSYGQGGQETQYF.